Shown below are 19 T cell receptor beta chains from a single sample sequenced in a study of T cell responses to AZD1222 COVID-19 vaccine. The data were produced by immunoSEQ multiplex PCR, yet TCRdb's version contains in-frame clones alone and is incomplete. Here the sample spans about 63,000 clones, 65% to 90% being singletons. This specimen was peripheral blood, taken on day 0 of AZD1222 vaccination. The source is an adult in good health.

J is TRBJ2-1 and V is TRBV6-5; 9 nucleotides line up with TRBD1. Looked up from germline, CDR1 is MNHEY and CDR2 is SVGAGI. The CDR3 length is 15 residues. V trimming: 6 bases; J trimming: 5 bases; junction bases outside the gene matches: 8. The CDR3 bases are TGTGCCAGCAGACGAACAGGGGGCCCGCACAATGAGCAGTTCTTC. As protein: CASRRTGGPHNEQFF.

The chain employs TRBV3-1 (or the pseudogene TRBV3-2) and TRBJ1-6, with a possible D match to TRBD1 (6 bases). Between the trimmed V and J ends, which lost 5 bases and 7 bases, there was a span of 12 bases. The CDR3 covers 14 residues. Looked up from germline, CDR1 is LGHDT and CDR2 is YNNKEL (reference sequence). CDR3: CASSRTGMNSPLHF. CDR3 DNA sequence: TGTGCCAGCAGCAGAACAGGGATGAATTCACCCCTCCACTTT.

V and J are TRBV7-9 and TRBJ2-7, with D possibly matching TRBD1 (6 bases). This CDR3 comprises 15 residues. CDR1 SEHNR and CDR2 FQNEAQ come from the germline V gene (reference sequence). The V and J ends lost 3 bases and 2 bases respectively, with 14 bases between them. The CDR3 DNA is TGTGCCAGCAGCTTCCCGGTACAGGGACCCTACGAGCAGTACTTC. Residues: CASSFPVQGPYEQYF.

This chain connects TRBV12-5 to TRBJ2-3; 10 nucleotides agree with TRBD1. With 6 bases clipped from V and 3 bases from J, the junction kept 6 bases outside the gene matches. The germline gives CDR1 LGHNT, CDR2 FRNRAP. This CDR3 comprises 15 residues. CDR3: CASGKGDRGTDTQYF. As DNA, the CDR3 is TGTGCTAGTGGCAAAGGGGACAGGGGAACAGATACGCAGTATTTT.

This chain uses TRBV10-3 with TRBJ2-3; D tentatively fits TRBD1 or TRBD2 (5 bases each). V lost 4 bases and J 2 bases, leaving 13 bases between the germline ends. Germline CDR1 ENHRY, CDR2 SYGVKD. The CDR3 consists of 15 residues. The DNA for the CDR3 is TGTGCCATCAGTGTGGGGGACGCGTACACAGATACGCAGTATTTT. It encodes CAISVGDAYTDTQYF.

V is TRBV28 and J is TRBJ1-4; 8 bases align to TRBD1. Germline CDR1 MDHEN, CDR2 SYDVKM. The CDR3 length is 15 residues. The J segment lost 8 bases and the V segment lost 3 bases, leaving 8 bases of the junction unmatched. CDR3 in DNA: TGTGCCAGCAGTTTGGGGACAGGTTCTACGGAAAAACTGTTTTTT. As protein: CASSLGTGSTEKLFF.

This CDR3 reads CASSLAPSSYNSPLHF. DNA for the CDR3: TGTGCCAGCAGTTTAGCACCGAGCTCCTATAATTCACCCCTCCACTTT. The chain has TRBV27 and TRBJ1-6, with D unclear. V dropped 2 bases and J dropped 0 bases, with 8 bases sitting between them. The length of the CDR3 is 16 residues. The germline CDR1 and CDR2 sequences are MNHEY and SMNVEV (reference sequence).

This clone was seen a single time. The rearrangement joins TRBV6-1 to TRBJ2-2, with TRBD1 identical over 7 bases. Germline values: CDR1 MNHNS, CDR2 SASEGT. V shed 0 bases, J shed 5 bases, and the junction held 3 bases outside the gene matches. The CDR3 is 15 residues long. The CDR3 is CASSEAVTGTGELFF. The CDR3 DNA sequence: TGTGCCAGCAGTGAAGCTGTGACAGGGACCGGGGAGCTGTTTTTT.

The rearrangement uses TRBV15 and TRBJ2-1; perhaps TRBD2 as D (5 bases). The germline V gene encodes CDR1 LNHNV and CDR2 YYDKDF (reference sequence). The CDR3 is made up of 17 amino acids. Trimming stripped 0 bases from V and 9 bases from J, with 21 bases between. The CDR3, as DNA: TGTGCCACCAGCAGAGATTGGAGTAAGAGGGTCCTTAGTGAGCAGTTCTTC. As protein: CATSRDWSKRVLSEQFF. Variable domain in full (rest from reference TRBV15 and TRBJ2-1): DAMVIQNPRYQVTQFGKPVTLSCSQTLNHNVMYWYQQKSSQAPKLLFHYYDKDFNNEADTPDNFQSRRPNTSFCFLDIRSPGLGDTAMYLCATSRDWSKRVLSEQFFGPGTRLTVL.

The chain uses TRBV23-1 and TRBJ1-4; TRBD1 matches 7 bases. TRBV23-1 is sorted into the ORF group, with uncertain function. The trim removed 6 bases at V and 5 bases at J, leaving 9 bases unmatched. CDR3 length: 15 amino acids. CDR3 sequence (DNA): TGCGCCAGCAGAAGACCCGGGACAGCAAATGAAAAACTGTTTTTT. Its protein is CASRRPGTANEKLFF.

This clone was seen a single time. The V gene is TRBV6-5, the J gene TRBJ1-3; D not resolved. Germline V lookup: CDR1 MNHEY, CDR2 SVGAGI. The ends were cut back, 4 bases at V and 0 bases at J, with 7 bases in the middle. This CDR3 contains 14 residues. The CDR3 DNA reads TGTGCCAGCAGTTCGCGGAACTCTGGAAACACCATATATTTT. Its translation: CASSSRNSGNTIYF.

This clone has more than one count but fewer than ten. CDR3 DNA: TGTGCCAGCAGCTTGGCCAGGGGGAACTATGGCTACACCTTC. It encodes CASSLARGNYGYTF. V and J are TRBV5-4 and TRBJ1-2, with 7 bases matching TRBD1. Germline loops: CDR1 SGHNT, CDR2 YYREEE (reference sequence). CDR3 size: 14 residues. J lost 2 bases, V lost 0 bases, and 1 base had no gene match.

DNA for the CDR3: TGTGCCTGGAGTGTATCTAGCGGAGTTGTAGATACGCAGTATTTT. It specifies CAWSVSSGVVDTQYF. This chain connects TRBV30 to TRBJ2-3, with 7 bases matching TRBD2. This CDR3 contains 15 residues. The germline V gene has CDR1 GTSNPN and CDR2 SVGIG (reference sequence). V lost 0 bases and J lost 5; bases outside the gene matches: 8.

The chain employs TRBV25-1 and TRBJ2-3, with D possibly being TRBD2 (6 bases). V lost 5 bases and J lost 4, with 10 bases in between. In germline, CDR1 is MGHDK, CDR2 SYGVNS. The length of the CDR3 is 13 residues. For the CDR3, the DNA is TGTGCCAGCAGTATATGGGGGGCAGATACGCAGTATTTT. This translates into CASSIWGADTQYF.

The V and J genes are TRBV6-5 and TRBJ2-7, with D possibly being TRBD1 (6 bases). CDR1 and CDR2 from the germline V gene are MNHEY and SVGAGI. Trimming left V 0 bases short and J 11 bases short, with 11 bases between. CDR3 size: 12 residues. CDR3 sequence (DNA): TGTGCCAGCAGTTACTCGTGGGGGCAAGAGTACTTC. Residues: CASSYSWGQEYF.

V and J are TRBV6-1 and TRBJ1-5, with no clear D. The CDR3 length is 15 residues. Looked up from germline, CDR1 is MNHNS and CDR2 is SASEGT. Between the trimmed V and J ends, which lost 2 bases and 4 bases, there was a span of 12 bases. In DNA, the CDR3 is TGTGCCAGCAGTGAAAGGTCGACTTTTAATCAGCCCCAGCATTTT. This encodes CASSERSTFNQPQHF.

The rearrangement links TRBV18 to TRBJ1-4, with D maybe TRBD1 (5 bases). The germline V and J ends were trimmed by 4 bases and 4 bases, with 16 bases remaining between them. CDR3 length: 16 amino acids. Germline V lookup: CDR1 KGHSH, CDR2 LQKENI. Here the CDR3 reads CASSLNLGTGNEKLFF. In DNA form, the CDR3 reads TGTGCCAGCTCACTGAATCTAGGGACGGGTAATGAAAAACTGTTTTTT.

This CDR3 is CASSLGSRIYGQPQHF. CDR3 in DNA: TGTGCCAGCAGCTTAGGTAGCAGGATTTACGGTCAGCCCCAGCATTTT. The rearrangement joins TRBV7-2 to TRBJ1-5; D not certain. Germline V gives CDR1 SGHTA, CDR2 FQGNSA. The CDR3 consists of 16 residues. The V end was cut by 1 base, the J end by 6 bases, with 16 bases between.

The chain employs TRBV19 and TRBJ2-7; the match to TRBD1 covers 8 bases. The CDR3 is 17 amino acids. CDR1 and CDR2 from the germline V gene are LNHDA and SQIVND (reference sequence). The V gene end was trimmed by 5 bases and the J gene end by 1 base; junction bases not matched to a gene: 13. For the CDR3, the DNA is TGTGCCAGTAGTGAAACCGCGGTGCGGACAGGGTCCTACGAGCAGTACTTC. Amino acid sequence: CASSETAVRTGSYEQYF.